These 9 T cell receptor beta chains came from one sample sequenced in a study of Ad26.COV2.S vaccination and SARS-CoV-2 variants. Method: immunoSEQ multiplex PCR; TCRdb's copy keeps in-frame clones and lacks some. Altogether hundreds of thousands of clones are present, roughly 90% being singletons, with the ten largest covering approximately 1.5%. Treatment denoted: about 20 received Ad26.COV2.S at low or high dose, single or two shots; 5 received placebo; per-sample allocation not given. Day 63 after the first vaccine or placebo injection was the time point for sampling. The material was peripheral blood, obtained in a trial of Ad26.COV2.S vaccine versus placebo. The source is a person between 18 and 60 years old who received the Ad26.COV2.S COVID-19 vaccine or a placebo.

The CDR3 spells CASSLTSGGRQETQYF. The CDR3 DNA follows: TGTGCCAGCAGCCTCACTAGCGGGGGACGCCAAGAGACCCAGTACTTC. The chain has TRBV3-1 (or the pseudogene TRBV3-2) and TRBJ2-5, with 11 bases lining up with TRBD2. This CDR3 region has 16 residues. In germline, CDR1 is LGHDT, CDR2 YNNKEL (reference sequence). With 4 bases clipped from V and 1 base from J, the junction kept 5 bases outside the gene matches.

The chain employs TRBV5-4 and TRBJ1-1; 7 bases align to TRBD1. The CDR3 extends over 16 amino acids. J gave up 3 bases and V 4 bases, and 12 bases lay outside the gene matches. CDR1 is SGHNT and CDR2 is YYREEE in the germline V gene (reference sequence). CDR3 sequence (DNA): TGTGCCAGCAGCCAGACAGGGATAAACAGTTACACTGAAGCTTTCTTT. The encoded protein is CASSQTGINSYTEAFF.

The genes are TRBV7-9 and TRBJ2-1, with D hard to call. Germline CDR1 reads SEHNR; CDR2 reads FQNEAQ (reference sequence). The V end lost 5 bases, the J end lost 2 bases, and 16 bases lay between the germline ends. The CDR3 extends over 16 amino acids. This CDR3 is CASSPADWSAYNEQFF. The CDR3 DNA is TGTGCCAGCAGCCCAGCCGATTGGTCAGCCTACAATGAGCAGTTCTTC.

The chain links TRBV14 to TRBJ1-2; maybe TRBD1 (5 bases). Between the trimmed V and J ends, which lost 4 bases and 5 bases, there was a span of 8 bases. This CDR3 region has 12 residues. The germline V gene has CDR1 SGHDN and CDR2 FVKESK. As DNA, the CDR3 is TGTGCCAGCAGCCTGACAGCGTATGGCTACACCTTC. It specifies CASSLTAYGYTF.

CDR3 coding DNA: TGTGCCAGCAGCAGGACGGGACTAGCCGGTTCAGATACGCAGTATTTT. As protein: CASSRTGLAGSDTQYF. The rearrangement joins TRBV5-4 to TRBJ2-3; TRBD2 matches at 9 bases. Germline CDR1 reads SGHNT; CDR2 reads YYREEE (reference sequence). J lost 4 bases, V lost 4 bases, and 10 bases had no gene match. The CDR3 is 16 amino acids.

The chain employs TRBV18 and TRBJ2-3; TRBD2 matches 7 bases. CDR1 is KGHSH, CDR2 LQKENI, per germline. This CDR3 has 14 amino acids. Losses at the gene ends were 3 bases for V and 0 bases for J; bases not matched to a gene: 0. The CDR3 region has the DNA TGTGCCAGCTCACCGACTAGCAGCACAGATACGCAGTATTTT. This encodes CASSPTSSTDTQYF.

This clone was seen only once. This chain connects TRBV5-1 to TRBJ1-1; D is uncertain. Germline V gene sequence: CDR1 SGHRS, CDR2 YFSETQ. Trimming removed 0 bases from V and 3 bases from J, with 12 bases in between. CDR3 length: 15 residues. In nucleotides, the CDR3 is TGCGCCAGCAGCTTGGTGCAGGATGGGGACACTGAAGCTTTCTTT. As protein: CASSLVQDGDTEAFF.

This clone was found once. The genes are TRBV4-3 and TRBJ1-4; 11 bases are a match to TRBD1. The ends lost 1 base at V and 8 bases at J; junction bases unmatched: 12. The germline V gene encodes CDR1 LGHNA and CDR2 YSLEER. The CDR3 consists of 18 residues. The CDR3 reads CASSQAPIGQGAREKLFF. CDR3 sequence (DNA): TGCGCCAGCAGCCAAGCCCCCATCGGACAGGGGGCTCGGGAAAAACTGTTTTTT.

This clone has only one observation. The genes are TRBV7-8 and TRBJ2-5; a weak D match, TRBD1 (6 bases). V dropped 3 bases and J dropped 3 bases, with 8 bases sitting between them. Germline CDR1 is SGHVS and CDR2 is FQNEAQ. The CDR3 is 13 residues long. CDR3 sequence (DNA): TGTGCCAGCAGCTTCAGGGGAAAAGAGACCCAGTACTTC. It yields the protein CASSFRGKETQYF.